This TCR beta chain was identified in a study of blood T cells in healthy people across ages. A second roughly 6 to 12 cycle PCR used barcoded and J-beta primers. TCRdb reprocessed the 5' RACE reads via MiXCR and lists one record per CDR3 protein. Among 700,000 or so distinct CDR3 sequences listed, approximately 22% were seen once. CDR1 WSHSY and CDR2 SAAADI come from the germline V gene. J lost 6 bases, V lost 2 bases, and 8 bases had no gene match. This CDR3 is 15 amino acids long. Each individual donor underwent a draw of about 9.1 milliliters of peripheral blood. Samples each yielded at least 6 micrograms of total RNA. This clonotype occurred a few times.

The sample taken for sequencing was blood. The origin of this receptor is a man between 65 and 79 years old in good health. The J gene is TRBJ2-3, the V gene TRBV10-2; 7 bases map to TRBD2. The CDR3 region is CASSEPSTSLDTQYF. The CDR3 DNA reads as TGCGCCAGCAGTGAGCCCTCGACTAGCCTGGATACGCAGTATTTT.